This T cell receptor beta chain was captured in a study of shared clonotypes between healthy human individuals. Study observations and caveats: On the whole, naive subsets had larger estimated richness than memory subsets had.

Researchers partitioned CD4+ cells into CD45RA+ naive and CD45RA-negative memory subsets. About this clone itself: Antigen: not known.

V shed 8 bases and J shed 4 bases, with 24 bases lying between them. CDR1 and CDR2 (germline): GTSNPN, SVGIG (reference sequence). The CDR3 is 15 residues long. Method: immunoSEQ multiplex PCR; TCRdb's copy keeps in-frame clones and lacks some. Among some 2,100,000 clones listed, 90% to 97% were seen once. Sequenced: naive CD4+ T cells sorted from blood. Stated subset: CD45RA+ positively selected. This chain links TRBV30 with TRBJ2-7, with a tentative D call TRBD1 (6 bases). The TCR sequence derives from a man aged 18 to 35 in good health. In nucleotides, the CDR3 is TGTGCCGGGAATCGCTTCACAGGGACGAGTTACGAGCAGTACTTC. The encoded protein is CAGNRFTGTSYEQYF.